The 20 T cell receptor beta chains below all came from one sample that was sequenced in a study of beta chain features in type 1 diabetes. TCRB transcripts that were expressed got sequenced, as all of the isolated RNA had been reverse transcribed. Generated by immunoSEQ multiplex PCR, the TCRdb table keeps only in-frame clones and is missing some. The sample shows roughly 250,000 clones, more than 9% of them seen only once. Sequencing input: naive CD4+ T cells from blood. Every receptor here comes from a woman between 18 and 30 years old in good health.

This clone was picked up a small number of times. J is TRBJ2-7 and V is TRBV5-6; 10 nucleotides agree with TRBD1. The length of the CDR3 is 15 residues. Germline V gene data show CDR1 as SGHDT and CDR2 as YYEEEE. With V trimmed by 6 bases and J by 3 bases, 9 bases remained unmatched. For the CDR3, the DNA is TGTGCCAGCACCGGAATTAGGACAGGGGGCTACGAGCAGTACTTC. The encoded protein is CASTGIRTGGYEQYF.

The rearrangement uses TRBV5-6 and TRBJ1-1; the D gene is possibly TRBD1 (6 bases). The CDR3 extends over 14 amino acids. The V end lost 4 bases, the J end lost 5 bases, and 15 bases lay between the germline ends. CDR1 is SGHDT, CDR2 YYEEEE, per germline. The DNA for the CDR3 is TGTGCCAGCAGCATTCAACAGGGAGGGACTGAAGCTTTCTTT. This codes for CASSIQQGGTEAFF.

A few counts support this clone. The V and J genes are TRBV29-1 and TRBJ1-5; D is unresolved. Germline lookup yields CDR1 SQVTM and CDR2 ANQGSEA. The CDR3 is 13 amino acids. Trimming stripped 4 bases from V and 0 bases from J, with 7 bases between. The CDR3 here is CSVGGSSNQPQHF. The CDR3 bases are TGCAGCGTTGGTGGCAGTAGCAATCAGCCCCAGCATTTT. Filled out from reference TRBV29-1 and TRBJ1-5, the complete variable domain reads SAVISQKPSRDICQRGTSLTIQCQVDSQVTMMFWYRQQPGQSLTLIATANQGSEATYESGFVIDKFPISRPNLTFSTLTVSNMSPEDSSIYLCSVGGSSNQPQHFGDGTRLSIL.

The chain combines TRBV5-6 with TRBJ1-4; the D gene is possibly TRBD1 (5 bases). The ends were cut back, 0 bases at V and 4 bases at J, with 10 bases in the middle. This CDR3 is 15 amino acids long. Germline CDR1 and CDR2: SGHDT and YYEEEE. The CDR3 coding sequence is TGTGCCAGCAGCTTGGGTCCAGGGCGTAATGAAAAACTGTTTTTT. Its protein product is CASSLGPGRNEKLFF.

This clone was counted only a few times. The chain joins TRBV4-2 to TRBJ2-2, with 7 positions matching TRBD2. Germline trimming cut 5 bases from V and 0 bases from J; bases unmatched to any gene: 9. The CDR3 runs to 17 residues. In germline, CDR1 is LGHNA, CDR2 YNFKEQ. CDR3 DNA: TGTGCCAGCAGCTCTCGTTCTGGACTAGCGAACACCGGGGAGCTGTTTTTT. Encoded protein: CASSSRSGLANTGELFF.

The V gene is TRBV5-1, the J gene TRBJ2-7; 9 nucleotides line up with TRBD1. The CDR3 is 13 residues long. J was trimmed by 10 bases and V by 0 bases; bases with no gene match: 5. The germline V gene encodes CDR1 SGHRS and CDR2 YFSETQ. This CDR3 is CASSLGTGEFQYF. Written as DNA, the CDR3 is TGCGCCAGCAGCTTGGGGACAGGGGAATTTCAGTACTTC. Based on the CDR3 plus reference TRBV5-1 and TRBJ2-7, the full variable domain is KAGVTQTPRYLIKTRGQQVTLSCSPISGHRSVSWYQQTPGQGLQFLFEYFSETQRNKGNFPGRFSGRQFSNSRSEMNVSTLELGDSALYLCASSLGTGEFQYFGPGTRLTVT.

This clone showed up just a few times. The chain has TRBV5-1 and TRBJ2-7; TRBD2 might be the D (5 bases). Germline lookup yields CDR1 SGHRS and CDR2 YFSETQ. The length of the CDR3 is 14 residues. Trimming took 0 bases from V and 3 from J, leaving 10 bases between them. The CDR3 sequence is CASSLVPGNYEQYF. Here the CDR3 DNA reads TGCGCCAGCAGCTTGGTACCGGGGAACTACGAGCAGTACTTC.

The CDR3 loop reads CASSPTGVGSYEQYF. The CDR3 DNA sequence: TGCGCCAGCAGCCCGACAGGGGTCGGGTCCTACGAGCAGTACTTC. This chain connects TRBV5-1 to TRBJ2-7; 8 positions agree with TRBD1. This CDR3 is built from 15 residues. Per the germline V gene, CDR1 is SGHRS and CDR2 is YFSETQ. J gave up 1 base and V 4 bases, and 7 bases lay outside the gene matches.

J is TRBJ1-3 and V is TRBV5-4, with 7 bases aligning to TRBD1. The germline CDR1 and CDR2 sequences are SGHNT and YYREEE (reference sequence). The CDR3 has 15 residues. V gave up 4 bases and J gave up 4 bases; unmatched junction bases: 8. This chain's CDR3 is CASSLQTGRGNTIYF. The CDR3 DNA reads TGTGCCAGCAGCCTCCAGACAGGGCGAGGAAACACCATATATTTT.

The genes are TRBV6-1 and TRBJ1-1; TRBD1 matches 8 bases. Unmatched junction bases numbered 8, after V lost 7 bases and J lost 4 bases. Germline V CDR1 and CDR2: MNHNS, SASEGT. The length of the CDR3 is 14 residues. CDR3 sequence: CASTRTGKITEAFF. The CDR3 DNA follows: TGTGCCAGCACGCGGACAGGGAAGATCACTGAAGCTTTCTTT.

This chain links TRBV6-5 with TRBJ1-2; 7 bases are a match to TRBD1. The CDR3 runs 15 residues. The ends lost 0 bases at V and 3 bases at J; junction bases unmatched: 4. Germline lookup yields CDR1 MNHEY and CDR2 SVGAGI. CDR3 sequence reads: CASSYSGGRDYGYTF. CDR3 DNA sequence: TGTGCCAGCAGTTACTCAGGGGGCAGGGACTATGGCTACACCTTC.

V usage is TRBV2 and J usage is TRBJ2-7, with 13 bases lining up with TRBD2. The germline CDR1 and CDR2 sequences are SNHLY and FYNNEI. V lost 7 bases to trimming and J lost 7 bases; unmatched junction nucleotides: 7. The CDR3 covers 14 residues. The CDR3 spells CASTGLAGAGEQYF. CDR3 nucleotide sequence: TGTGCCAGCACCGGACTAGCGGGGGCGGGGGAGCAGTACTTC. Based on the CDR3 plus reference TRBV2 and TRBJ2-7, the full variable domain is EPEVTQTPSHQVTQMGQEVILRCVPISNHLYFYWYRQILGQKVEFLVSFYNNEISEKSEIFDDQFSVERPDGSNFTLKIRSTKLEDSAMYFCASTGLAGAGEQYFGPGTRLTVT.

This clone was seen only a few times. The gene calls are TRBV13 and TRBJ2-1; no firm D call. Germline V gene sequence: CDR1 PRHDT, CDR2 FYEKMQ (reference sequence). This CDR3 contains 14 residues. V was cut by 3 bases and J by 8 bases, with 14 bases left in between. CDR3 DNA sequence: TGTGCCAGCAGCTTTTCTCAAGTGGGCGATGAGCAGTTCTTC. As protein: CASSFSQVGDEQFF.

The DNA of the CDR3 is TGTGCCAGCAGCTGGGACAGGTCACACGGGGAGCTGTTTTTT. It codes for CASSWDRSHGELFF. The chain has TRBV5-4 and TRBJ2-2; 8 positions agree with TRBD1. J was trimmed by 7 bases and V by 3 bases; bases with no gene match: 5. The CDR3 sequence is 14 residues long. The germline V gene has CDR1 SGHNT and CDR2 YYREEE (reference sequence).

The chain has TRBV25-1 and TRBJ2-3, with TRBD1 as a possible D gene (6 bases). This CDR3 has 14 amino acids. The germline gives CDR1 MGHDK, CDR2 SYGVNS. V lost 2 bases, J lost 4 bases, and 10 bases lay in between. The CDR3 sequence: CASSEQGSSDTQYF. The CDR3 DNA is TGTGCCAGCAGTGAACAGGGGAGCTCAGATACGCAGTATTTT.

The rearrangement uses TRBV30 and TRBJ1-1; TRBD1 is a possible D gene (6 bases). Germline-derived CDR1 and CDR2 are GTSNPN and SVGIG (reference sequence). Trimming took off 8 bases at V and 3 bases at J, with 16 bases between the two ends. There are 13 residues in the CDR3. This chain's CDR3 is CAGNRVWDTEAFF. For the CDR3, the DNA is TGTGCCGGCAACAGGGTCTGGGACACTGAAGCTTTCTTT.

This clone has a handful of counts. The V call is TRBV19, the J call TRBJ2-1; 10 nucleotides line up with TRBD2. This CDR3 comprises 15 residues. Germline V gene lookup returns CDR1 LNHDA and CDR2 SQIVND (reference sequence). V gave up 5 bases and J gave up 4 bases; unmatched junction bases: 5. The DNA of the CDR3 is TGTGCCAGTAGTCGAGCGGGGGGGCAGTACAATGAGCAGTTCTTC. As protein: CASSRAGGQYNEQFF.

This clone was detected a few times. The CDR3 here is CAWSVGGVGAYGYTF. The CDR3 DNA reads as TGTGCCTGGAGTGTGGGAGGGGTAGGCGCCTATGGCTACACCTTC. This chain joins TRBV30 and TRBJ1-2; maybe TRBD1 (5 bases). Germline V lookup: CDR1 GTSNPN, CDR2 SVGIG (reference sequence). The CDR3 loop spans 15 amino acids. The germline V and J ends were trimmed by 0 bases and 4 bases, with 15 bases remaining between them.

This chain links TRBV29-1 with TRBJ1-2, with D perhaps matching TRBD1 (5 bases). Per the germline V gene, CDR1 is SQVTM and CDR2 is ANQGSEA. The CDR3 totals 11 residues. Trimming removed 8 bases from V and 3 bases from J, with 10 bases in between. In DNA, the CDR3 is TGCAGCTCGGGAGGGGACTATGGCTACACCTTC. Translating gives CSSGGDYGYTF.

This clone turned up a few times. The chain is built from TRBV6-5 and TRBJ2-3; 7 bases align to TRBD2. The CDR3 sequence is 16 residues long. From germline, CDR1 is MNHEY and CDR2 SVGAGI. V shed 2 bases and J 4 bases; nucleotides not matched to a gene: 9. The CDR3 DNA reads TGTGCCAGCAGTTACAATCGGGGGGTTGGTGCAGATACGCAGTATTTT. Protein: CASSYNRGVGADTQYF.